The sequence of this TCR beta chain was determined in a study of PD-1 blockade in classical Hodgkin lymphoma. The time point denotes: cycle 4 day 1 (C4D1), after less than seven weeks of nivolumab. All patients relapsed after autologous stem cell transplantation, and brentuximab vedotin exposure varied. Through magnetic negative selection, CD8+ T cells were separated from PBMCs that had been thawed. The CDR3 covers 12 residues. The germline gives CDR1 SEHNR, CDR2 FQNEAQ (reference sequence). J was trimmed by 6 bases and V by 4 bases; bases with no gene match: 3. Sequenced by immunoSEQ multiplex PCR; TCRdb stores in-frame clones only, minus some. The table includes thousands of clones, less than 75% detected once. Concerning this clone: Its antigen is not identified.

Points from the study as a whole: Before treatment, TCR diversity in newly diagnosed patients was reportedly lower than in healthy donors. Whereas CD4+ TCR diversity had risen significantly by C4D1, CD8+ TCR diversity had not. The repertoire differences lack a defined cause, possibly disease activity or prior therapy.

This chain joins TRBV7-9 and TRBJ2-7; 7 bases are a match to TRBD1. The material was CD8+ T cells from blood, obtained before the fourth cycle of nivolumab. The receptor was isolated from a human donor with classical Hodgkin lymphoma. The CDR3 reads CASSSTGVEQYF. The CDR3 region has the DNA TGTGCCAGCAGCTCTACAGGGGTCGAGCAGTACTTC. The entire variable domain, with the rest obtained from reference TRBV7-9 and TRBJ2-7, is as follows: DTGVSQNPRHKITKRGQNVTFRCDPISEHNRLYWYRQTLGQGPEFLTYFQNEAQLEKSRLLSDRFSAERPKGSFSTLEIQRTEQGDSAMYLCASSSTGVEQYFGPGTRLTVT.